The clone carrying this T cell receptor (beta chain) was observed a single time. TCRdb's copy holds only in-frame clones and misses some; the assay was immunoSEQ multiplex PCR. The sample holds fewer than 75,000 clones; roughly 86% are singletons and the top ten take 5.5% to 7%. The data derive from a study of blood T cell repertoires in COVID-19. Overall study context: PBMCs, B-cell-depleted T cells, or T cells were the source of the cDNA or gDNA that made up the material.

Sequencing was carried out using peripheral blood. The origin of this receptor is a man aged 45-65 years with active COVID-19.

The CDR3 protein is CASSRTGPNTEAFF. CDR3 nucleotide sequence: TGTGCCAGCAGCCGGACAGGACCTAACACTGAAGCTTTCTTT. This chain joins TRBV11-1 and TRBJ1-1; 7 bases are a match to TRBD1. V shed 5 bases and J 2 bases; nucleotides not matched to a gene: 5. The CDR3 sequence is 14 residues long. Germline V gives CDR1 SGHAT, CDR2 FQDESV (reference sequence).